This section outlines one T cell receptor (beta chain) sequence together with its context. Its target is unknown. One end of the junction does not line up with germline, which may come from a read error. This record belongs to a study of cytomegalovirus exposure and HLA in healthy donors. Whole-study results and caveats: HLA alleles were associated with some 16,000 TCR beta sequences in a later analysis at 0.05 false discovery rate. Using the classifier, cytomegalovirus status was reportedly diagnosed with high specificity and sensitivity. Several of the most significant clusters appeared, in a later analysis, to be linked to common viral pathogens.

PCR used 60 Vbeta primers and 13 Jbeta primers. Only in-frame clones appear in the TCRdb table, and some are missing; sequencing was by immunoSEQ multiplex PCR. The sample yields roughly 180,000 clones, over 60% seen once. This CDR3 is built from 16 residues. Germline CDR1 and CDR2: GTSNPN and SVGIG (reference sequence). The sequence was obtained from a female donor in good health and CMV-seronegative. The V call is TRBV30, the J call TRBJ2-4; possibly TRBD1 for D (6 bases). The sample was PBMCs. The CDR3 reads CAWSVPGQIAKNSQYF. In DNA, the CDR3 is TGTGCCTGGAGTGTACCTGGACAGATAGCCAAAAACAGTCAGTACTTC.